This T cell receptor beta chain was retrieved from a study of blood T cell repertoires in COVID-19. On the study more broadly: T cells, B-cell-depleted T cells, or PBMCs provided the cDNA or gDNA that served as material.

The length of the CDR3 is 13 residues. The junction had 9 bases not matched to a gene; V was cut back by 7 bases and J by 8 bases. Germline V gives CDR1 MNHEY, CDR2 SVGAGI. As processed by the authors: The assay estimated nucleated cells by amplifying reference gene primers. Assay: immunoSEQ multiplex PCR; the TCRdb copy retains only in-frame clones and omits some. The V and J calls and the clone size are those of that table, but D and trimming were determined from the DNA. Among around 190,000 clones listed, approximately 80% were seen once. This clonotype was sampled from a human donor in a cohort sampled during active COVID-19. The chain recombines TRBV6-5 with TRBJ1-2; 8 positions agree with TRBD1. The specimen was peripheral blood. CDR3 region: CASTRGQGWGYTF. CDR3 nucleotides: TGTGCCAGCACCAGGGGGCAGGGGTGGGGCTACACCTTC.